The sequence of this T cell receptor beta chain was determined in a study of cytomegalovirus exposure and HLA in healthy donors. Primers: 60 Vbeta forward and 13 Jbeta reverse. The method was immunoSEQ multiplex PCR; TCRdb's version includes in-frame clones alone and lacks a portion of them. The repertoire holds about 83,000 clones, about 69% seen once, with 4% to 5% in the top ten. About this clone: What it binds is not known.

Broader study findings: Relative to equally common others, HLA-associated TCR beta chains showed greater clonal expansion in a later analysis.

The material sequenced was PBMCs. This clonotype originated in a man in his 60s in good health and CMV-seronegative.

The CDR3 protein is CASSVDRVDTGELFF. In nucleotides, the CDR3 is TGTGCCAGCAGCGTGGACAGGGTGGACACCGGGGAGCTGTTTTTT. J is TRBJ2-2 and V is TRBV5-6, with 8 nucleotides matching TRBD1. This CDR3 is 15 amino acids long. V dropped 4 bases and J dropped 3; count of bases not matched to a gene: 5. Germline V gives CDR1 SGHDT, CDR2 YYEEEE.